This TCR beta chain is drawn from a study of cytomegalovirus exposure and HLA in healthy donors. Points from the study as a whole: A later analysis linked 16,951 TCR beta sequences to HLA alleles at 0.05 false discovery rate. Whilst most TCR sequences proved rare, a subset of public TCRs occurred across many donors.

The PCR had 60 Vbeta and 13 Jbeta primers. Sequencing used immunoSEQ multiplex PCR; TCRdb keeps in-frame clones, though not all of them. This sample has 250,000 or so clones, with around 81% found just once. Trimming pared 5 bases from V and 3 bases from J, leaving 16 bases between. This CDR3 region has 15 residues. The germline V gene encodes CDR1 LNHDA and CDR2 SQIVND (reference sequence). Worth noting for this clone: No antigen is known for it.

The sequenced sample was PBMCs. This clonotype was obtained from a woman aged 60-75 years in good health and CMV-seropositive. The chain combines TRBV19 with TRBJ1-2; D may be TRBD1 (6 bases). The CDR3 spells CASSALGGGYYGYTF. Written as DNA, the CDR3 is TGTGCCAGTAGTGCCCTTGGGGGCGGGTACTATGGCTACACCTTC.